The entry below gives a single T cell receptor beta chain sequence along with its context. Its antigen is currently unknown. The CDR3 covers 15 residues. CDR1 is LNHDA, CDR2 SQIVND, per germline (reference sequence). The junction had 16 bases not matched to a gene; V was cut back by 6 bases and J by 9 bases. The authors' processing: ImmunoSEQ sequences covered only the junction and lacked quality scores; filtering therefore differed. The assay was immunoSEQ multiplex PCR, and TCRdb's table has in-frame clones only and misses some. V and J calls and clone size come straight from that table; D and trimming were deduced from the DNA. This sample has roughly 2.1 million clones; more than 85% occur once, and the top ten carry more than 1.5%. CD8 cells classed as naive were CD45RO-negative and positively selected for CCR7, excluding terminally differentiated effector memory CD45RA+ cells. The sample comes from a study of shared clonotypes between healthy human individuals. For the study at large: Donor ages ranged 18 to 49 years: a couple of women, a few men.

Whole-study results and caveats: Memory subsets generally showed lower estimated richness than naive subsets.

This TCR came from a man younger than 35 in good health. Some clones in this sample may be carry-over from other donors' samples. V and J are TRBV19 and TRBJ2-7; 8 bases fit TRBD1. The specimen sequenced was naive CD8+ T cells from PBMCs. The chain's CDR3 is CASSAPGTGPLGQYF. The CDR3 nucleotides are TGTGCCAGTAGCGCTCCCGGGACAGGACCTCTGGGGCAGTACTTC.